This TCR beta chain was found in a study of blood T cell repertoires in COVID-19. V lost 4 bases and J lost 4; bases outside the gene matches: 4. Germline V gives CDR1 ENHRY, CDR2 SYGVKD. The CDR3 sequence is 14 residues long. Clones were sequenced by immunoSEQ multiplex PCR, and TCRdb holds only the in-frame ones, with some missing. Among approximately 220,000 clones, approximately 87% were seen once, and the ten largest hold roughly 2%. Input material: peripheral blood. This chain links TRBV10-3 with TRBJ1-2; 9 nucleotides match TRBD1. The clonotype was recovered from a woman in her 50s with acute or convalescent COVID-19. The DNA for the CDR3 is TGTGCCATCAGTGGGGGACAGGGCGGCTATGGCTACACCTTC. Protein product: CAISGGQGGYGYTF.